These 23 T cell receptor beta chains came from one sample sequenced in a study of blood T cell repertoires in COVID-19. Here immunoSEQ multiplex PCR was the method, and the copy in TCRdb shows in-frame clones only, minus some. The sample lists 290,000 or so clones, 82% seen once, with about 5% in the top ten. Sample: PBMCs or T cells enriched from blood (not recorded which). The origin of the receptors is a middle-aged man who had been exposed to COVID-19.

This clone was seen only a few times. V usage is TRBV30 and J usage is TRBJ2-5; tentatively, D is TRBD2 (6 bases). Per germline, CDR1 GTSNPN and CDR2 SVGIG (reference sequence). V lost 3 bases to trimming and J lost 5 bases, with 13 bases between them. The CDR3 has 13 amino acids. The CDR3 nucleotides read TGTGCCTGGAGACTGCCCCGGGGGGAGACCCAGTACTTC. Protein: CAWRLPRGETQYF. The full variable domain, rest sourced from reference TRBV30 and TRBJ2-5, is SQTIHQWPATLVQPVGSPLSLECTVEGTSNPNLYWYRQAAGRGLQLLFYSVGIGQISSEVPQNLSASRPQDRQFILSSKKLLLSDSGFYLCAWRLPRGETQYFGPGTRLLVL.

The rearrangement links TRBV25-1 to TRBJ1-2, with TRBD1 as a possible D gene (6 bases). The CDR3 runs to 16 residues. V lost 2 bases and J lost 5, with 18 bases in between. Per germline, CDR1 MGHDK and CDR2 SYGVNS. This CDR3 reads CASSENTGGRIYGYTF. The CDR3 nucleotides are TGTGCCAGCAGTGAAAATACCGGGGGGCGTATTTATGGCTACACCTTC.

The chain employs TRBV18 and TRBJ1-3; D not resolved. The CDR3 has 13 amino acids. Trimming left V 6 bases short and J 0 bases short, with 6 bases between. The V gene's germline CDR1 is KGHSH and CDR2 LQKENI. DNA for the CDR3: TGTGCCAGCTCTCGGGGCTCTGGAAACACCATATATTTT. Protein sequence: CASSRGSGNTIYF. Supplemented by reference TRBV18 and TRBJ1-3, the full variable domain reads NAGVMQNPRHLVRRRGQEARLRCSPMKGHSHVYWYRQLPEEGLKFMVYLQKENIIDESGMPKERFSAEFPKEGPSILRIQQVVRGDSAAYFCASSRGSGNTIYFGEGSWLTVV.

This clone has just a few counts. For the CDR3, the DNA is TGTGCCACCAGTGACAGCGGGAGGTCCCGGGAGACCCAGTACTTC. Encoded protein: CATSDSGRSRETQYF. This chain joins TRBV24-1 and TRBJ2-5; 9 positions match TRBD2. The germline V gene has CDR1 KGHDR and CDR2 SFDVKD. V trimming: 4 bases; J trimming: 5 bases; junction bases outside the gene matches: 7. This CDR3 has 15 amino acids.

CDR3 DNA: TGTGCCAGCAGACTAGGGGGAACGATCACTGAAGCTTTCTTT. This codes for CASRLGGTITEAFF. The chain has TRBV27 and TRBJ1-1, with a tentative D call TRBD1 (6 bases). The CDR3 contains 14 residues. CDR1 MNHEY and CDR2 SMNVEV come from the germline V gene (reference sequence). V lost 6 bases, J lost 4 bases, and 15 bases lay in between.

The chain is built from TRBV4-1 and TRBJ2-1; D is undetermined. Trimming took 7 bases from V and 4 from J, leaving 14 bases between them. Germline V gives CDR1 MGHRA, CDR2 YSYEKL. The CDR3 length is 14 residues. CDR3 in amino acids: CASKSSRLYNEQFF. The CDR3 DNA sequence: TGCGCCAGCAAATCCTCACGACTTTACAATGAGCAGTTCTTC.

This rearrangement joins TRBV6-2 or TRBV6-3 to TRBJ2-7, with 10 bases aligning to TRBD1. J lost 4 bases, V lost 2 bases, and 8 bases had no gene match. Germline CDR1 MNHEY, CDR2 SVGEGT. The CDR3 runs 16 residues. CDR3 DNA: TGTGCCAGCAGTTACCCGACAGGGGGCGTTTCTTACGAGCAGTACTTC. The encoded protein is CASSYPTGGVSYEQYF.

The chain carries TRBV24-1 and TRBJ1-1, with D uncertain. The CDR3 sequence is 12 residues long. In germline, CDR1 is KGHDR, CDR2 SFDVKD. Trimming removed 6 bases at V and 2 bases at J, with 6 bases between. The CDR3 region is CATSSSNTEAFF. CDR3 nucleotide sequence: TGTGCCACCAGTTCATCAAACACTGAAGCTTTCTTT.

The CDR3 nucleotides are TGTGCCAGCAGCAGGGATAACTACAATGAGCAGTTCTTC. It encodes CASSRDNYNEQFF. The J gene is TRBJ2-1, the V gene TRBV2, with D perhaps matching TRBD1 (5 bases). CDR1 SNHLY and CDR2 FYNNEI come from the germline V gene. V lost 6 bases to trimming and J lost 3 bases, with 9 bases between them. The CDR3 extends over 13 amino acids.

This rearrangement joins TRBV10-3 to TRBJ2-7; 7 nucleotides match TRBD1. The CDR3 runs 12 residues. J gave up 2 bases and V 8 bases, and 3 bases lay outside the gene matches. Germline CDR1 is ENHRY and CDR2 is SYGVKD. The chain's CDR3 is CAIGQGAYEQYF. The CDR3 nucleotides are TGTGCCATCGGGCAGGGGGCCTACGAGCAGTACTTC.

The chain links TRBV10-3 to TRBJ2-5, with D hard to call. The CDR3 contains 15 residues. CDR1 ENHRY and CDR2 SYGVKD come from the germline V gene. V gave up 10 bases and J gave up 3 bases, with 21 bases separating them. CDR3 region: CATAPRGNLEETQYF. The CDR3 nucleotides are TGTGCCACAGCCCCGAGAGGCAATCTAGAAGAGACCCAGTACTTC.

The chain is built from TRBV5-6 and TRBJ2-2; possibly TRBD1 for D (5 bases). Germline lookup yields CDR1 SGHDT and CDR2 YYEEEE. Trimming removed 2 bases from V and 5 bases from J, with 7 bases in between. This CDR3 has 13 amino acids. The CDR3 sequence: CASSFQGTGELFF. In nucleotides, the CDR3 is TGTGCCAGCAGCTTTCAGGGAACCGGGGAGCTGTTTTTT.

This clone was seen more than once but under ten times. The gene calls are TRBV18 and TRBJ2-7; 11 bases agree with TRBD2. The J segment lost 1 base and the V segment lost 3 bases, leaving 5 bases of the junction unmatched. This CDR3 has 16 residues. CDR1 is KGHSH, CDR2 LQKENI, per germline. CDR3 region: CASSPYSGRASYEQYF. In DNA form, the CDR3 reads TGTGCCAGCTCACCCTATAGCGGGAGGGCGTCCTACGAGCAGTACTTC.

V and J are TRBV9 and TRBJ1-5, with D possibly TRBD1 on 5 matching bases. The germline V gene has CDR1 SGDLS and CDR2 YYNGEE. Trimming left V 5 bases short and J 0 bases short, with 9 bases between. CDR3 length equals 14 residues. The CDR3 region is CASSLTDSNQPQHF. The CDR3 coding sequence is TGTGCCAGCAGTTTGACAGATAGCAATCAGCCCCAGCATTTT.

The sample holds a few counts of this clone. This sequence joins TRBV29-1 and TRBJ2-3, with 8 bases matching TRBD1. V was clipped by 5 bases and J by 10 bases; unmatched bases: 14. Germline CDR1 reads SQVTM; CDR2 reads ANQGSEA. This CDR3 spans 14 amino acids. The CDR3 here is CSVLIRTGWDAQYF. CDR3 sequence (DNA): TGCAGCGTTCTAATAAGGACAGGGTGGGATGCGCAGTATTTT.

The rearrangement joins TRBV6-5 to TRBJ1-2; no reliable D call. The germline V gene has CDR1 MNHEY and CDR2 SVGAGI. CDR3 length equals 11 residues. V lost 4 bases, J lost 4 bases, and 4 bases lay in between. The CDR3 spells CASSSSYGYTF. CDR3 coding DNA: TGTGCCAGCAGTTCTTCCTATGGCTACACCTTC.

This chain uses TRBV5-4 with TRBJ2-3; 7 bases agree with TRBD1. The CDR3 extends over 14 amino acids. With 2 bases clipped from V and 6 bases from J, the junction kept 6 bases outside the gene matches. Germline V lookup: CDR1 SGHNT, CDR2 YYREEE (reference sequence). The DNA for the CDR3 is TGTGCCAGCAGCTTAGGGGGCCCGAGGGATACGCAGTATTTT. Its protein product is CASSLGGPRDTQYF.

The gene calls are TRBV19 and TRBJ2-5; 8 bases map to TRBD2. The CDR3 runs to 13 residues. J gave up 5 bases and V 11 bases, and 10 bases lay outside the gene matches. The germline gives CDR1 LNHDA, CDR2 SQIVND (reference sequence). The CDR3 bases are TGTGCCGTATCACCGGGACTAGTGGAGACCCAGTACTTC. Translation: CAVSPGLVETQYF.

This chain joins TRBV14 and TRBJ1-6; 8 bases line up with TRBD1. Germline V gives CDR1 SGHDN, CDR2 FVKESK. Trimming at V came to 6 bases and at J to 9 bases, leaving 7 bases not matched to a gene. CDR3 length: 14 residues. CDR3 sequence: CASSAGGGGSPLHF. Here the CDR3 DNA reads TGTGCCAGCAGTGCAGGGGGCGGAGGTTCACCCCTCCACTTT.

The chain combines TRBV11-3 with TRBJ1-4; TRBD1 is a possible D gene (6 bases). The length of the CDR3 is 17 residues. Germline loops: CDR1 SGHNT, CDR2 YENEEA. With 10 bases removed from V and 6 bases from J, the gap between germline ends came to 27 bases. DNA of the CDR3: TGTGCCACCAGGAAGGAGCAAGAGCACAGGGTTTATGAAAAACTGTTTTTT. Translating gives CATRKEQEHRVYEKLFF.

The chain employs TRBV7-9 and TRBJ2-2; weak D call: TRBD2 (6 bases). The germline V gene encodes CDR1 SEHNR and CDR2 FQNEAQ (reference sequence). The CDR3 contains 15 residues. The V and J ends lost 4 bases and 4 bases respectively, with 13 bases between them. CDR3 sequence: CASSSDRRGTGELFF. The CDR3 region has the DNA TGTGCCAGCAGCTCCGACCGGCGGGGCACCGGGGAGCTGTTTTTT.

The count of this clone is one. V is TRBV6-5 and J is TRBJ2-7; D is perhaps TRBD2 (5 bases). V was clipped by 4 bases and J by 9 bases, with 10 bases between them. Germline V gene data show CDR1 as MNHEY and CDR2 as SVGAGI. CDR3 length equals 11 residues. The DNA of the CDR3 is TGTGCCAGCAGTTCTCCGAGCGGGCAGTACTTC. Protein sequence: CASSSPSGQYF.

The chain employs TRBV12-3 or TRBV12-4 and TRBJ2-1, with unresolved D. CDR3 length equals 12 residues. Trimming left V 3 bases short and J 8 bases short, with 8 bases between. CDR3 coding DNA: TGTGCCAGCAGTTTTTTTATTCATGAGCAGTTCTTC. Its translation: CASSFFIHEQFF.